This T cell receptor (beta chain) was identified in a study of low-dose radiotherapy and immunotherapy resistance in tumors. Looking at the study overall: Both drugs were delivered intravenously to patients (nivolumab 240 mg every two weeks and ipilimumab 1 mg/kg every six weeks).

This clonotype was recorded many times. The CDR3 runs 15 residues. Germline CDR1 and CDR2: MDHEN and SYDVKM. Trimming took off 8 bases at V and 6 bases at J, with 20 bases between the two ends. The time point denotes: after trial treatment. Stated treatment: LDRT plus nivolumab, ipilimumab, low-dose cyclophosphamide and aspirin (RACIN trial). First-strand cDNA used TRAV- and TRBV-specific primers, covering alpha and beta chains. The TCRs were subjected to amplification over around 19 PCR cycles employing a constant-region primer in conjunction with a V-primer adapter. TCRdb re-called the reads with MiXCR, one entry per CDR3 protein. The repertoire holds tens of thousands of distinct CDR3 sequences, with roughly 17% as singletons.

The sequencing used PBMCs, collected after low-dose radiotherapy plus immunotherapy. This receptor was obtained from a male donor with prostate cancer. The rearrangement links TRBV28 to TRBJ2-1, with D possibly being TRBD1 or TRBD2 (5 bases each). The CDR3 region is CASHKPWDGLNEQFF. The CDR3, as DNA: TGTGCCAGCCACAAACCCTGGGACGGACTCAATGAGCAGTTCTTC.